The T cell receptor beta chain under discussion was sequenced for a study of shared clonotypes between healthy human individuals. Measured with immunoSEQ multiplex PCR; TCRdb has only the in-frame clones, and not every one. The table has over 400,000 clones, approximately 94% seen once. Source material: naive CD4+ T cells sorted from blood. Specified subset: CD45RA+ positively selected. This clonotype was obtained from a woman aged 30 to 39 in good health.

In DNA form, the CDR3 reads TGTGCCAGCAGCCGAGACAGGTCTCTAGGAGGAAACACCATATATTTT. It yields the protein CASSRDRSLGGNTIYF. The chain carries TRBV11-2 and TRBJ1-3; D possibly corresponds to TRBD1 (6 bases). Germline CDR1 reads SGHAT; CDR2 reads FQNNGV. This CDR3 region has 16 residues. Between the trimmed V and J ends, which lost 5 bases and 4 bases, there was a span of 18 bases.